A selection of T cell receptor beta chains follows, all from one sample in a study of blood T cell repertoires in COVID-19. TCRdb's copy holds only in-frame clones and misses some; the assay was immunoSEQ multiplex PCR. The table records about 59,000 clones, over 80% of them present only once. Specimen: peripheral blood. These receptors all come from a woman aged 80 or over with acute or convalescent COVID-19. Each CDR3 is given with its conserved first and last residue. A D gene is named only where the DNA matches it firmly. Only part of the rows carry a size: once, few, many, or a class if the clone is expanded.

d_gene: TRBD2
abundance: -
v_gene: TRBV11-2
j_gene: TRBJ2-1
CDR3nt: TGTGCCAGCAGCGTCACTAGCGGTCCGCGGGGGAATGAGCAGTTCTTC
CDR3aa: CASSVTSGPRGNEQFF

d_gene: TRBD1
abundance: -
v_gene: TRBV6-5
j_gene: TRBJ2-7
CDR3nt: TGTGCCAGCAGTTACCAAACAGGGGGCGAGCAGTACTTC
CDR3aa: CASSYQTGGEQYF

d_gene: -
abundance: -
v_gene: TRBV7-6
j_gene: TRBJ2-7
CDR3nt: TGTGCCAGCTCCCCTAGTAGCGGACCGTCCTACGAGCAGTACTTC
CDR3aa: CASSPSSGPSYEQYF

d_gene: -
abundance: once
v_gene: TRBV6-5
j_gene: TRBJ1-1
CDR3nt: TGTGCCAGCAGCGCCCGGGACATGAACACTGAAGCTTTCTTT
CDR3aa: CASSARDMNTEAFF

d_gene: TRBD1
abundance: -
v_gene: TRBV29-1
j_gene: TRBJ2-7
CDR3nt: TGCAGCGTTGGGGGGACAGGGTCCTACGAGCAGTACTTC
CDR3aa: CSVGGTGSYEQYF

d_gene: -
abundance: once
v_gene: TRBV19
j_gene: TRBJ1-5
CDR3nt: TGTGCCAGTAGTCTCCAGAGGGGGACGGCGAACAATCAGCCCCAGCATTTT
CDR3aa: CASSLQRGTANNQPQHF

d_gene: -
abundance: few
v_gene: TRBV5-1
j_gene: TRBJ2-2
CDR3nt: TGCGCCAGCAGCGGGCTGTCGAACACCGGGGAGCTGTTTTTT
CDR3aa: CASSGLSNTGELFF

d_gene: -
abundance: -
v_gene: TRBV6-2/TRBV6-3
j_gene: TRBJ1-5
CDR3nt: TGTGCCAGCAGTAATACCCGGGTCGCAACCCGGGGCAATCAGCCCCAGCATTTT
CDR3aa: CASSNTRVATRGNQPQHF

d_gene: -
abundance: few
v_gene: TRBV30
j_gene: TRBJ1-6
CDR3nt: TGTGCCTGGATGGACCCACGGGGTCTCCACTTT
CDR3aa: CAWMDPRGLHF

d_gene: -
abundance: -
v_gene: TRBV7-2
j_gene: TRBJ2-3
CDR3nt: TGTGCCAGCAGCGGTTGGCCTCGCGGGATCGTGGGCACGCAGTATTTT
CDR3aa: CASSGWPRGIVGTQYF

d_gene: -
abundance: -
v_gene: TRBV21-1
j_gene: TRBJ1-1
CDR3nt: TGTGCCAGCAGCACGACAGGGGCGGGCACTGAAGCTTTCTTT
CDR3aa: CASSTTGAGTEAFF

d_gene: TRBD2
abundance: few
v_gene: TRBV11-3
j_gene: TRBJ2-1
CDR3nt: TGTGCCAGCAGCCAAGGGACTAGCGGGGTGGAGCAGTTCTTC
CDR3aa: CASSQGTSGVEQFF

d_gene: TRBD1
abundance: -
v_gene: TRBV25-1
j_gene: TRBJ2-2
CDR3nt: TGTGCCAGCACCAGACAGGGGGCTCGTCTTGGGGAGCTGTTTTTT
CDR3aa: CASTRQGARLGELFF

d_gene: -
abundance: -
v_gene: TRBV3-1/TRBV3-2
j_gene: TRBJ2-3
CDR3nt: TGTGCCAGCAGCCAAGAAACAGGGAGTCGCACAGATACGCAGTATTTT
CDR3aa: CASSQETGSRTDTQYF

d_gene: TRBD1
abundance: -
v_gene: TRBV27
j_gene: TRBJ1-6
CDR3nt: TGTGCCAGCAGTCCCTTTAATCCGGGACAGGTTAATTCACCCCTCCACTTT
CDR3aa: CASSPFNPGQVNSPLHF

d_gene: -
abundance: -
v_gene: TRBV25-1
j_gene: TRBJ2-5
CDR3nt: TGTGCCAGCAGTGACCGAAACAGGGCTGCGGAGACCCAGTACTTC
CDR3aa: CASSDRNRAAETQYF

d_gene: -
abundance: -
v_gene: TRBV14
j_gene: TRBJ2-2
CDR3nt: TGTGCCAGCAGCCCGTACACCGGGGAGCTGTTTTTT
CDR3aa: CASSPYTGELFF

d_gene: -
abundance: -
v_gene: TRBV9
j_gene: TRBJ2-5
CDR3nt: TGTGCCAGCAGCTCAAGGGAGGGGGGTAACCAAGAGACCCAGTACTTC
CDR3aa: CASSSREGGNQETQYF

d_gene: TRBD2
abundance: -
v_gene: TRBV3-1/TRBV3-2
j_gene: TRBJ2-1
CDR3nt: TGTGCCAGCAGCCAAGACGGGGGGACCCAGCAGTTCTTC
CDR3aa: CASSQDGGTQQFF

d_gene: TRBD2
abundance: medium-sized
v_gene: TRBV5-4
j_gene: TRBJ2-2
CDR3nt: TGTGCCAGCAGCTTGAGTGGCGGGGGGAACACCGGGGAGCTGTTTTTT
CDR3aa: CASSLSGGGNTGELFF

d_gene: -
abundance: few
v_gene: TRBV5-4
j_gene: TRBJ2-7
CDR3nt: TGTGCCAGCAGCGATGGGACTTTAACCTACGAGCAGTACTTC
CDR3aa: CASSDGTLTYEQYF

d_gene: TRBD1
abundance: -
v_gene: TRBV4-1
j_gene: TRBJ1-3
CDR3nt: TGCGCCAGCAGCCAAGGGGGACAGGGTGGAAACACCATATATTTT
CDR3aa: CASSQGGQGGNTIYF

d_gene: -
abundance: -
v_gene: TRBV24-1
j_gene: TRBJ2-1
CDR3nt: TGTGCCACCAGTGATCTAGGTGAGCAGTTCTTC
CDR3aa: CATSDLGEQFF

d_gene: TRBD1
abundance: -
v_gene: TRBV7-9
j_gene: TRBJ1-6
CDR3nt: TGTGCCAGCAGCAGGACAGGGGGATTATTTAATTCACCCCTCCACTTT
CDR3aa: CASSRTGGLFNSPLHF

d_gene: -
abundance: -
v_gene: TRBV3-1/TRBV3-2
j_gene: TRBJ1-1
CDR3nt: TGTGCCAGCAGCCAAGCCGGTGGTGCTTTCTTT
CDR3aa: CASSQAGGAFF

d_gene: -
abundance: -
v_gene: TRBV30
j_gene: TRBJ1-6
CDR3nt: TGTGCCTGGAGGACAGGCCTAAATTCACCCCTCCACTTT
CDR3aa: CAWRTGLNSPLHF

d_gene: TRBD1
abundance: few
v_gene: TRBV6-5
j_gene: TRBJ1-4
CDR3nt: TGTGCCAGCAGACGGACAGGGGGCGGTGTGGAGAAACTGTTTTTT
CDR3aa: CASRRTGGGVEKLFF

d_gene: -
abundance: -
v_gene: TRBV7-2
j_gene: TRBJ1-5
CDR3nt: TGTGCCAGCAGCTTAGCAAACGGTCCCATGGTGCCCCAGCATTTT
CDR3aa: CASSLANGPMVPQHF

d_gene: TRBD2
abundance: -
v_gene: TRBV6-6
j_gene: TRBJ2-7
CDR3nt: TGTGCCAGCAGAGTTCTAGGGACTAGCGGCTCCTACGAGCAGTACTTC
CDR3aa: CASRVLGTSGSYEQYF

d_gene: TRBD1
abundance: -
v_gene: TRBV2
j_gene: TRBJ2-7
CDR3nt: TGTGCCAGCAGCGCGGGACAGGGTAACGAGCAGTACTTC
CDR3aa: CASSAGQGNEQYF

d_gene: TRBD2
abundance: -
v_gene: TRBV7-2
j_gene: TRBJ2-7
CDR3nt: TGTGCCAGCAGCTTAGTAAGCGGGAGGGCGATTGGCTACGAGCAGTACTTC
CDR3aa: CASSLVSGRAIGYEQYF

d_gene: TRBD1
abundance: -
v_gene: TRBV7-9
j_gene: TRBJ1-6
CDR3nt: TGTGCCAGCAGCTTAGCGGCCGGGACAGGGCGGTCACCCCTCCACTTT
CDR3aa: CASSLAAGTGRSPLHF

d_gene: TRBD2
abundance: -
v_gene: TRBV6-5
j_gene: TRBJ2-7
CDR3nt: TGTGCCAGCAGTTTCCAGACTAGCGAGACGTACGAGCAGTACTTC
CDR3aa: CASSFQTSETYEQYF

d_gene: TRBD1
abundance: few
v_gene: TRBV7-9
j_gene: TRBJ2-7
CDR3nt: TGTGCCAGCAGCTTAGATCCGGGACAGGGAACCTACGAGCAGTACTTC
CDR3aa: CASSLDPGQGTYEQYF

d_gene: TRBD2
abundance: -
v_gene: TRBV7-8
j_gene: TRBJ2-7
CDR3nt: TGTGCCAGCAGCTTAGATGCGGGAGCGTTCTCCTACGAGCAGTACTTC
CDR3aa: CASSLDAGAFSYEQYF

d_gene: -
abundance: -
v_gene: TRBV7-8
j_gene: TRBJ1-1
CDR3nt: TGTGCCAGCAGCCCACTAAGGCGGGTCACTGAAGCTTTCTTT
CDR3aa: CASSPLRRVTEAFF

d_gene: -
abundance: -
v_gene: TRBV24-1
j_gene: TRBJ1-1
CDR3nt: TGTGCCACCAGCCCGGGGGGGAACACTGAAGCTTTCTTT
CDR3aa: CATSPGGNTEAFF

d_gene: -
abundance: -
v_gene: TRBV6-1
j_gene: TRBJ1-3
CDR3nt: TGTGCCAGCAGTGAGGGAGTCCTAGCTGGAAACACCATATATTTT
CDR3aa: CASSEGVLAGNTIYF

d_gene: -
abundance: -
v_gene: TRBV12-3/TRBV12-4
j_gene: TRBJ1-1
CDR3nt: TGTGCCAGCAGTTCCAGACTAAACACTGAAGCTTTCTTT
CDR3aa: CASSSRLNTEAFF

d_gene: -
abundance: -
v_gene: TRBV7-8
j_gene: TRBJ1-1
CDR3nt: TGTGCCAGCAGCTTAGACGGACAGATGAACACTGAAGCTTTCTTT
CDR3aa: CASSLDGQMNTEAFF

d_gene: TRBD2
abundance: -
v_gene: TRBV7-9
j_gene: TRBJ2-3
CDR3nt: TGTGCCAGCAGCTTACGTTCTAGCGGGGCCACAGATACGCAGTATTTT
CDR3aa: CASSLRSSGATDTQYF

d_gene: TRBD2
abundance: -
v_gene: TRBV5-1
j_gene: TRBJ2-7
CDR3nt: TGCGCCAGCAGTAGGGAGGGGAGCTACGAGCAGTACTTC
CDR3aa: CASSREGSYEQYF

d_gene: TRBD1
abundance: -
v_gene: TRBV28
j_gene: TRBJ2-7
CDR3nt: TGTGCCACCGGACAGGCCTACGAGCAGTACTTC
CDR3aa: CATGQAYEQYF

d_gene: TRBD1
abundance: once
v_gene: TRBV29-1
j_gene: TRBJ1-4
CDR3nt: TGCAGCGTTGAGGGCCAGGGGGCGAAAAAACTGTTTTTT
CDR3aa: CSVEGQGAKKLFF

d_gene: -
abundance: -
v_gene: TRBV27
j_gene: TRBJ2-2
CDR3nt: TGTGCCAGCGATCGCCGGGGTGGGGTCACCGGGGAGCTGTTTTTT
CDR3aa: CASDRRGGVTGELFF

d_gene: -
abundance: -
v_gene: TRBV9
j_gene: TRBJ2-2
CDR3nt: TGTGCCAGCAGCGTAGCGAATAGCGGCACCGGGGAGCTGTTTTTT
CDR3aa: CASSVANSGTGELFF

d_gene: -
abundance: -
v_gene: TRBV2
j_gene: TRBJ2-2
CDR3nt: TGTGCCAGCAAAAGAACAGGGATTGACACCGGGGAGCTGTTTTTT
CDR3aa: CASKRTGIDTGELFF